This TCR beta chain was sequenced during a study of siplizumab effects on memory and regulatory T cells. Notes on the study in general: Proliferating clones, CD4+ or CD8+, lacked an assignable naive or memory phenotype in roughly 80-97% of cases.

TCRdb's table, derived via immunoSEQ multiplex PCR, lists solely in-frame clones and lacks some. The sample holds 85,000 to 130,000 clones, 93% seen once. Trimming cost V 2 bases and J 6 bases; bases outside gene matches: 3. The germline V gene has CDR1 SGHTA and CDR2 FQGTGA. The CDR3 runs to 13 residues. With regard to this clone: Its antigen is undetermined.

The rearrangement uses TRBV7-3 and TRBJ2-7, with 8 bases lining up with TRBD2. Sequencing was done on a sample of Tregs sorted from blood. The sequence derives from a human donor in good health. CDR3 DNA sequence: TGTGCCAGCAGCTTATATGCGGGGGGCGAGCAGTACTTC. Protein sequence: CASSLYAGGEQYF.